This is a list of T cell receptor beta chains from one sample in a study of blood T cell repertoires in COVID-19. Clones were read by immunoSEQ multiplex PCR, and TCRdb kept only the in-frame ones, dropping some. The sample lists more than 150,000 clones, 86% seen once, with about a fifth in the top ten. The sample taken for sequencing was peripheral blood. The receptors come from a man aged 65-85 years with active or convalescent COVID-19. Both conserved end residues are part of each CDR3.

TRBV5-1	TRBJ1-3	CASSWNPGQGSPGNTIYF
TRBV6-5	TRBJ1-2	CASSYRQTNYGYTF
TRBV5-1	TRBJ1-2	CASSLESAGVYGYTF
TRBV19	TRBJ1-1	CASRARPTGMNTEAFF
TRBV29-1	TRBJ1-3	CSVVRSGTGAGNTIYF
TRBV18	TRBJ1-4	CASSQQGGEKLFF
TRBV19	TRBJ1-5	CASRTYSNQPQHF
TRBV29-1	TRBJ1-1	CSVGQGGPFVLF
TRBV9	TRBJ2-7	CASSVEQGRIYEQYF
TRBV3-1/TRBV3-2	TRBJ1-1	CASSARGRLANTEAFF
TRBV6-2/TRBV6-3	TRBJ1-2	CASSLRRGAGGYTF
TRBV9	TRBJ2-5	CASSVAPTFGQGEETQYF
TRBV2	TRBJ1-4	CASRDRADEKLFF
TRBV7-8	TRBJ1-2	CASSLSTGTAYGYTF
TRBV6-2/TRBV6-3	TRBJ1-1	CASSYNGGTGNTEAFF
TRBV11-2	TRBJ1-3	CASSSDRQGGNTIYF
TRBV18	TRBJ1-4	CASSLYRGADEKLFF
TRBV29-1	TRBJ2-1	CSVNRGGSGEYNEQFF
TRBV5-1	TRBJ1-2	CASSYGTDIGYGYTF
TRBV7-6	TRBJ2-7	CASSLAGGLGAYEQYF
TRBV11-2	TRBJ2-1	CASKIWTSGANEQFF
TRBV29-1	TRBJ1-3	CSARQGAGNTIYF
TRBV18	TRBJ1-3	CASSPQHSSGNTIYF
TRBV15	TRBJ1-5	CATSRVAGGYQPQHF
TRBV7-2	TRBJ2-1	CASSSPDRYNEQFF
TRBV5-4	TRBJ1-2	CASSFLDRGYTF